The 29 T cell receptor beta chains in this list originate from one sample, sequenced in a study of neoadjuvant anti-PD-1 for oral cavity cancer. The assay was immunoSEQ multiplex PCR, and TCRdb's table has in-frame clones only and misses some. The data hold 7,000 or so clones, with about half observed a single time. The sequencing here drew on tumor tissue, taken before nivolumab (anti-PD-1) treatment. The receptors derive from a person between 35 and 79 years old with oral cavity squamous cell carcinoma.

The chain links TRBV4-2 to TRBJ2-7; 8 bases agree with TRBD2. The V gene's germline CDR1 is LGHNA and CDR2 YNFKEQ. V dropped 0 bases and J dropped 6; count of bases not matched to a gene: 10. The CDR3 runs 16 residues. CDR3 DNA: TGTGCCAGCAGCCAAGATCTCCAGCGGGAGCTGTTCGAGCAGTACTTC. Translation gives CASSQDLQRELFEQYF.

This chain connects TRBV5-1 to TRBJ2-3; 12 nucleotides match TRBD2. Germline V gives CDR1 SGHRS, CDR2 YFSETQ. This CDR3 is 13 amino acids long. The V and J ends lost 7 bases and 4 bases, in that order; junction bases with no gene match: 1. The CDR3 region is CASASGRADTQYF. The CDR3 DNA is TGCGCCAGCGCTAGCGGGAGGGCAGATACGCAGTATTTT. The complete variable domain, with remaining parts taken from reference TRBV5-1 and TRBJ2-3, reads KAGVTQTPRYLIKTRGQQVTLSCSPISGHRSVSWYQQTPGQGLQFLFEYFSETQRNKGNFPGRFSGRQFSNSRSEMNVSTLELGDSALYLCASASGRADTQYFGPGTRLTVL.

This clone has a handful of counts. For the CDR3, the DNA is TGTGCCAGCAGCCGACTAGGGGACAGCTCTGGAAACACCATATATTTT. Translation gives CASSRLGDSSGNTIYF. The genes are TRBV28 and TRBJ1-3; 7 bases line up with TRBD1. Germline loops: CDR1 MDHEN, CDR2 SYDVKM. Trimming at V came to 6 bases and at J to 0 bases, leaving 8 bases not matched to a gene. The CDR3 contains 16 residues.

The CDR3 reads CASSFRLPPGEQYF. DNA of the CDR3: TGTGCCAGCAGCTTCAGGCTCCCTCCGGGGGAGCAGTACTTC. J is TRBJ2-7 and V is TRBV5-5, with a weak D call TRBD2 (5 bases). Trimming left V 2 bases short and J 7 bases short, with 16 bases between. The CDR3 loop spans 14 amino acids. The germline CDR1 and CDR2 sequences are SGHKS and YYEKEE (reference sequence). The variable domain in full, completed from reference TRBV5-5 and TRBJ2-7, reads DAGVTQSPTHLIKTRGQQVTLRCSPISGHKSVSWYQQVLGQGPQFIFQYYEKEERGRGNFPDRFSARQFPNYSSELNVNALLLGDSALYLCASSFRLPPGEQYFGPGTRLTVT.

This clone was counted a few times. The chain uses TRBV29-1 and TRBJ2-5, with TRBD1 matching 10 bases. Losses at the gene ends were 5 bases for V and 4 bases for J; bases not matched to a gene: 7. This CDR3 is built from 14 residues. From germline, CDR1 is SQVTM and CDR2 ANQGSEA. The CDR3 here is CSVSQGTGAETQYF. In nucleotides, the CDR3 is TGCAGCGTTTCTCAAGGGACAGGGGCAGAGACCCAGTACTTC. Supplemented by reference TRBV29-1 and TRBJ2-5, the full variable domain reads SAVISQKPSRDICQRGTSLTIQCQVDSQVTMMFWYRQQPGQSLTLIATANQGSEATYESGFVIDKFPISRPNLTFSTLTVSNMSPEDSSIYLCSVSQGTGAETQYFGPGTRLLVL.

The rearrangement links TRBV14 to TRBJ1-5; no reliable D call. The CDR3 loop spans 14 amino acids. The V end lost 1 base, the J end lost 10 bases, and 14 bases lay between the germline ends. Germline loops: CDR1 SGHDN, CDR2 FVKESK. CDR3 residues: CASSQGRGYRPQHF. As DNA, the CDR3 is TGTGCCAGCAGCCAAGGGCGGGGTTATCGTCCCCAGCATTTT.

The chain recombines TRBV6-6 with TRBJ2-5; D may be TRBD2 (6 bases). V gave up 6 bases and J gave up 1 base, with 9 bases separating them. Germline CDR1 and CDR2: MNHNY and SVGAGI (reference sequence). CDR3 length: 13 residues. CDR3 bases: TGTGCCAGCAGATCCGGGGGCCAAGAGACCCAGTACTTC. It specifies CASRSGGQETQYF.

This chain links TRBV29-1 with TRBJ2-1, with D unclear. The ends were cut back, 6 bases at V and 4 bases at J, with 10 bases in the middle. Germline V lookup: CDR1 SQVTM, CDR2 ANQGSEA. The CDR3 totals 12 residues. Here the CDR3 reads CSVRPVYNEQFF. The CDR3 DNA sequence: TGCAGCGTGAGGCCGGTATACAATGAGCAGTTCTTC.

This clone has a handful of counts. V and J are TRBV19 and TRBJ2-3; 7 bases are a match to TRBD1. Unmatched junction bases numbered 5, after V lost 5 bases and J lost 0 bases. Germline V lookup: CDR1 LNHDA, CDR2 SQIVND (reference sequence). The CDR3 runs to 15 residues. In DNA, the CDR3 is TGTGCCAGTAGTCATGACAGGGCGAGCACAGATACGCAGTATTTT. Protein sequence: CASSHDRASTDTQYF.

This clone was counted between two and nine times. The V call is TRBV2, the J call TRBJ1-2, with TRBD1 matching over 8 bases. Germline V gene data show CDR1 as SNHLY and CDR2 as FYNNEI. The CDR3 spans 16 residues. V lost 7 bases and J lost 4; bases outside the gene matches: 14. The CDR3 nucleotides read TGTGCCAGCAACGAAAGGGGGACAGGAACCCTCTATGGCTACACCTTC. Protein: CASNERGTGTLYGYTF.

There are a few counts of this clone. The rearrangement uses TRBV7-6 and TRBJ1-2, with TRBD1 identical over 8 bases. The germline V gene has CDR1 SGHVS and CDR2 FNYEAQ. V was clipped by 5 bases and J by 5 bases; unmatched bases: 4. This CDR3 is built from 13 residues. The CDR3 nucleotides are TGTGCCAGCAGCATACGGACAGGGTATGGCTACACCTTC. Residues: CASSIRTGYGYTF.

This clone showed up just a few times. Here the CDR3 reads CASKENSGANVLTF. CDR3 nucleotide sequence: TGTGCCAGTAAGGAAAACTCTGGGGCCAACGTCCTGACTTTC. The genes are TRBV19 and TRBJ2-6, with no clear D. From germline, CDR1 is LNHDA and CDR2 SQIVND (reference sequence). The V end was cut by 7 bases, the J end by 0 bases, with 7 bases between. The CDR3 runs 14 residues.

The chain employs TRBV19 and TRBJ1-1, with TRBD1 matching 10 bases. V shed 4 bases and J 4 bases; nucleotides not matched to a gene: 12. This CDR3 has 17 amino acids. Germline CDR1 and CDR2: LNHDA and SQIVND (reference sequence). This CDR3 reads CASSTRRDRGFGTEAFF. As DNA, the CDR3 is TGTGCCAGTAGTACCAGACGGGACAGGGGTTTTGGCACTGAAGCTTTCTTT.

This clone was counted only a few times. The rearrangement joins TRBV6-1 to TRBJ1-5, with 9 positions matching TRBD1. Germline V gives CDR1 MNHNS, CDR2 SASEGT. The CDR3 has 15 residues. Losses at the gene ends were 5 bases for V and 6 bases for J; bases not matched to a gene: 8. CDR3 nucleotides: TGTGCCAGCAGTAGGGGACAGGGACTTGTTCAGCCCCAGCATTTT. Translating it yields CASSRGQGLVQPQHF.

This clone ranks as medium-sized. The chain joins TRBV2 to TRBJ2-5, with D maybe TRBD2 (5 bases). The CDR3 contains 13 residues. Germline CDR1 is SNHLY and CDR2 is FYNNEI. V shed 2 bases and J shed 7 bases, with 11 bases lying between them. The CDR3 region has the DNA TGTGCCAGCAGTGAAAATCAGGCGGGGACCCAGTACTTC. Translated: CASSENQAGTQYF.

This rearrangement joins TRBV19 to TRBJ1-2; 9 bases map to TRBD1. This CDR3 spans 15 amino acids. In germline, CDR1 is LNHDA, CDR2 SQIVND (reference sequence). Unmatched junction bases numbered 9, after V lost 7 bases and J lost 3 bases. CDR3 coding DNA: TGTGCCAGTACCTTTCGAGGGGACAGGGACTATGGCTACACCTTC. Translating gives CASTFRGDRDYGYTF.

The gene calls are TRBV5-1 and TRBJ2-5; tentatively, D is TRBD1 (5 bases). Trimming took 5 bases from V and 4 from J, leaving 18 bases between them. Germline V gene data show CDR1 as SGHRS and CDR2 as YFSETQ. The length of the CDR3 is 15 residues. This chain's CDR3 is CASSSDTWGGETQYF. CDR3 sequence (DNA): TGCGCCAGCAGTTCCGACACCTGGGGCGGAGAGACCCAGTACTTC.

J is TRBJ2-1 and V is TRBV27, with D possibly matching TRBD2 (6 bases). The CDR3 totals 17 residues. Germline V lookup: CDR1 MNHEY, CDR2 SMNVEV (reference sequence). V gave up 5 bases and J gave up 4 bases, with 21 bases separating them. Here the CDR3 reads CASSPTSALASYNEQFF. The DNA for the CDR3 is TGTGCCAGCAGTCCAACCTCCGCGCTAGCGTCATACAATGAGCAGTTCTTC.

This clone was found a few times. The rearrangement joins TRBV5-1 to TRBJ2-2; 7 nucleotides match TRBD2. V was pared by 2 bases and J by 4 bases, with 5 bases of the junction left unmatched. The CDR3 is 15 residues long. Germline V gene sequence: CDR1 SGHRS, CDR2 YFSETQ. CDR3 nucleotide sequence: TGCGCCAGCAGCTTCGGTGGGAGGGCCACCGGGGAGCTGTTTTTT. Translated: CASSFGGRATGELFF.

This clone was counted once. The rearrangement uses TRBV12-5 and TRBJ2-1; TRBD1 aligns across 10 bases. Germline CDR1 is LGHNT and CDR2 is FRNRAP. The CDR3 is 14 amino acids. J gave up 12 bases and V 3 bases, and 8 bases lay outside the gene matches. CDR3 coding DNA: TGTGCTAGTGGTTTTGGACAGGGGGGCGACCGGCAGTTCTTC. This translates into CASGFGQGGDRQFF. Looking up the rest from reference TRBV12-5 and TRBJ2-1 gives the full variable domain: DARVTQTPRHKVTEMGQEVTMRCQPILGHNTVFWYRQTMMQGLELLAYFRNRAPLDDSGMPKDRFSAEMPDATLATLKIQPSEPRDSAVYFCASGFGQGGDRQFFGPGTRLTVL.

By sample fraction, this clone is medium-sized. The chain carries TRBV19 and TRBJ2-4, with TRBD2 matching 7 bases. Trimming took 6 bases from V and 4 from J; bases not matched to a gene: 3. Germline CDR1 and CDR2: LNHDA and SQIVND (reference sequence). This CDR3 spans 13 amino acids. This chain's CDR3 is CASRTSDKNIQYF. CDR3 bases: TGTGCCAGTAGAACTAGCGATAAAAACATTCAGTACTTC.

The V gene is TRBV28, the J gene TRBJ2-1; no definite D call. V was trimmed by 6 bases and J by 7 bases, leaving 19 bases between them. The CDR3 has 15 amino acids. Per germline, CDR1 MDHEN and CDR2 SYDVKM. The CDR3 sequence is CASRQLVTLYNEQFF. The CDR3 DNA reads TGTGCCAGCAGACAACTGGTCACACTGTATAATGAGCAGTTCTTC.

This clone is medium-sized (0.01 to 0.1%) in the sample. The J gene is TRBJ1-1, the V gene TRBV28; the D gene is possibly TRBD1 (6 bases). Germline assignment: CDR1 MDHEN and CDR2 SYDVKM. The CDR3 loop spans 14 amino acids. V gave up 0 bases and J gave up 2 bases, with 7 bases separating them. The CDR3 region is CASSLWDSNTEAFF. The CDR3 DNA is TGTGCCAGCAGTTTATGGGACAGCAACACTGAAGCTTTCTTT.

The chain is built from TRBV11-2 and TRBJ2-3, with 8 bases matching TRBD2. Germline trimming cut 7 bases from V and 2 bases from J; bases unmatched to any gene: 8. The CDR3 runs 15 residues. In germline, CDR1 is SGHAT, CDR2 FQNNGV. The CDR3 DNA reads as TGTGCCAGCACCGGGGTAGCGGGGAACACAGATACGCAGTATTTT. Translating gives CASTGVAGNTDTQYF.

The chain has TRBV6-5 and TRBJ2-7; the match to TRBD1 covers 9 bases. Germline CDR1 reads MNHEY; CDR2 reads SVGAGI. The CDR3 covers 14 residues. The V segment lost 7 bases and the J segment 2 bases; nucleotides outside the gene matches: 6. CDR3 region: CASIERQGAYEQYF. DNA for the CDR3: TGTGCCAGCATTGAGCGACAGGGGGCCTACGAGCAGTACTTC.

This clone appeared a single time. This chain connects TRBV29-1 to TRBJ1-2, with D unresolved. Germline V gene data show CDR1 as SQVTM and CDR2 as ANQGSEA. There are 12 residues in the CDR3. V was pared by 0 bases and J by 4 bases, with 6 bases between. The DNA of the CDR3 is TGCAGCGTTGAAGATACACTCTATGGCTACACCTTC. Its translation: CSVEDTLYGYTF.

The chain joins TRBV5-6 to TRBJ1-2; perhaps TRBD1 as D (5 bases). V lost 4 bases to trimming and J lost 7 bases, with 8 bases between them. This CDR3 spans 11 amino acids. The V gene's germline CDR1 is SGHDT and CDR2 YYEEEE. CDR3 nucleotides: TGTGCCAGCAGCCTGGGGCTTGGCTACACCTTC. Translated: CASSLGLGYTF.

This clone was picked up a small number of times. This rearrangement joins TRBV28 to TRBJ2-7; 9 bases line up with TRBD2. This CDR3 spans 16 amino acids. V was clipped by 4 bases and J by 7 bases; unmatched bases: 14. CDR1 is MDHEN, CDR2 SYDVKM, per germline. DNA for the CDR3: TGTGCCAGCAGTTCCACCGGACTAGCGAGGAGGTGGGAGCAGTACTTC. Its translation is CASSSTGLARRWEQYF. The full variable domain, in which reference TRBV28 and TRBJ2-7 provide the parts outside the CDR3, is DVKVTQSSRYLVKRTGEKVFLECVQDMDHENMFWYRQDPGLGLRLIYFSYDVKMKEKGDIPEGYSVSREKKERFSLILESASTNQTSMYLCASSSTGLARRWEQYFGPGTRLTVT.

This clone was seen a handful of times. CDR3 in DNA: TGCGCCAGCCGGAGGGGGGATGAAAAACTGTTTTTT. Its translation: CASRRGDEKLFF. The V gene is TRBV5-1, the J gene TRBJ1-4, with a possible D match to TRBD1 (6 bases). Germline V gene sequence: CDR1 SGHRS, CDR2 YFSETQ. CDR3 length equals 12 residues. V was clipped by 7 bases and J by 6 bases, with 10 bases between them.